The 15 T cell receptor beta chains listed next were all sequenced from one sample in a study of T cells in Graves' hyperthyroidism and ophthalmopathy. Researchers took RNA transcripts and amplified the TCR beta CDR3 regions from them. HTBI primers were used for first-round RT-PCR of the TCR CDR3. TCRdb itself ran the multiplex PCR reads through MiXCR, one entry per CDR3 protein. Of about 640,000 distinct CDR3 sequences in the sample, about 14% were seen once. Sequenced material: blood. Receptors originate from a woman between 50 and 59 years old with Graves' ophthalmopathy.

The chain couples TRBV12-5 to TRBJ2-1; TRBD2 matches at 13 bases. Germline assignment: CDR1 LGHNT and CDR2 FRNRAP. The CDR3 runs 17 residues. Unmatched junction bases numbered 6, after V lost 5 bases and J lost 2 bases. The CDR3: CASGRSGLAGTYNEQFF. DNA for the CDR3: TGTGCTAGTGGTCGTTCGGGACTAGCGGGGACCTACAATGAGCAGTTCTTC.

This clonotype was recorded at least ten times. CDR3 coding DNA: TGTGCCAGCAGTTTAAATCCAGGCTATGGCTACACCTTC. Translating it yields CASSLNPGYGYTF. This chain uses TRBV12-3 or TRBV12-4 with TRBJ1-2, with D unclear. Deletions cut 2 bases from V and 4 bases from J, with 8 bases between. CDR3 length: 13 residues.

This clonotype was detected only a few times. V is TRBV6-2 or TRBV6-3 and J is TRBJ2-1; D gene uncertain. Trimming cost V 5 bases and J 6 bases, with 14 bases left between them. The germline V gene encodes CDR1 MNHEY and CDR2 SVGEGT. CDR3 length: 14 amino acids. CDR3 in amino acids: CASSHRVRSNEQFF. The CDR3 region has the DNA TGTGCCAGCAGTCACCGAGTTAGGAGCAATGAGCAGTTCTTC.

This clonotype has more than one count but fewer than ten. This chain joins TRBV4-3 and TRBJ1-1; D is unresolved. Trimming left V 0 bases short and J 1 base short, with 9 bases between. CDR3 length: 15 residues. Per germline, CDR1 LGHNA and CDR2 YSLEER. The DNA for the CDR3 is TGCGCCAGCAGCCAAGAAGTAGGGCAGAACACTGAAGCTTTCTTT. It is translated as CASSQEVGQNTEAFF.

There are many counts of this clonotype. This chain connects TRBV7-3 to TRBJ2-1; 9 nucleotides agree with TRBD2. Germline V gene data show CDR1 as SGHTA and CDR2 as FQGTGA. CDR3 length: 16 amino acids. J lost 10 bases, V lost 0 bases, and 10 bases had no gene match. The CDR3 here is CASSLTRRGRAGEQFF. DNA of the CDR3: TGTGCCAGCAGCTTAACACGCCGCGGGAGGGCCGGGGAGCAGTTCTTC.

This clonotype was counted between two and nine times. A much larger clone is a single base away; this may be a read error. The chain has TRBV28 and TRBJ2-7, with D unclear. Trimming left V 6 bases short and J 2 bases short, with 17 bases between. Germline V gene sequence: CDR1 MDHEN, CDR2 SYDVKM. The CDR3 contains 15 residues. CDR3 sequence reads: CASSTTPRTPYEQYF. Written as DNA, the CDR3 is TGTGCCAGCAGCACCACTCCTCGTACCCCCTACGAGCAGTACTTC.

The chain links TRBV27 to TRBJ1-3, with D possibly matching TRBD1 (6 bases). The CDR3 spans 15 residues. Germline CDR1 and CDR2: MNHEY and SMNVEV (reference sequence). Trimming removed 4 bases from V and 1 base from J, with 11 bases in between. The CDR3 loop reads CASSSGTGSGNTIYF. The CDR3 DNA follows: TGTGCCAGCAGTTCCGGAACAGGGTCTGGAAACACCATATATTTT.

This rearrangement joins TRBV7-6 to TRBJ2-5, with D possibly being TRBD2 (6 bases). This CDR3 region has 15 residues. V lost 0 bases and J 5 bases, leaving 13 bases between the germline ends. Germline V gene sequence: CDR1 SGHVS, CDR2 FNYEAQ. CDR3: CASSLAGGGGETQYF. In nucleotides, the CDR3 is TGTGCCAGCAGCTTAGCGGGGGGTGGCGGTGAGACCCAGTACTTC.

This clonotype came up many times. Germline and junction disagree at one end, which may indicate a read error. The CDR3 region has the DNA TGTGCCAGCAGCTTACCCCGACTAGCGGGAGTAGAGGAGCGGTACTTC. Its translation is CASSLPRLAGVEERYF. The J gene is TRBJ2-7, the V gene TRBV7-9; 12 nucleotides align to TRBD2. The CDR3 runs 16 residues. CDR1 is SEHNR, CDR2 FQNEAQ, per germline (reference sequence).

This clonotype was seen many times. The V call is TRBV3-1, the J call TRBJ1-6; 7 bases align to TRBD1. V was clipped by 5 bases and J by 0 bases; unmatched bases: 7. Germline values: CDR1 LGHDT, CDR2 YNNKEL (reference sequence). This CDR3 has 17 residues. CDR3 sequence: CASSSRQGISYNSPLHF. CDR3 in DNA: TGTGCCAGCAGCTCCCGACAGGGTATCTCCTATAATTCACCCCTCCACTTT. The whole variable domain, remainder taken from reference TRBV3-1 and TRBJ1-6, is DTAVSQTPKYLVTQMGNDKSIKCEQNLGHDTMYWYKQDSKKFLKIMFSYNNKELIINETVPNRFSPKSPDKAHLNLHINSLELGDSAVYFCASSSRQGISYNSPLHFGNGTRLTVT.

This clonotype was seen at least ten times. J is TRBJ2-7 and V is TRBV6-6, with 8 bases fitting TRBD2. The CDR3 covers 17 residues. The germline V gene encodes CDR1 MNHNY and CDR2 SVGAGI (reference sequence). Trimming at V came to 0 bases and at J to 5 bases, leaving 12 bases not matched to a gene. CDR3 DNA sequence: TGTGCCAGCAGTTACTCGAGGCTTGATAGCGGGATCGACGAGCAGTACTTC. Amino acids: CASSYSRLDSGIDEQYF.

CDR3 sequence (DNA): TGCAGTGCCCAGCCGCGTAGGGACCAAGAGACCCAGTACTTC. Translation gives CSAQPRRDQETQYF. V and J are TRBV20-1 and TRBJ2-5, with D unclear. Trimming stripped 6 bases from V and 0 bases from J, with 14 bases between. This CDR3 contains 14 residues. CDR1 and CDR2 (germline): DFQATT, SNEGSKA (reference sequence).

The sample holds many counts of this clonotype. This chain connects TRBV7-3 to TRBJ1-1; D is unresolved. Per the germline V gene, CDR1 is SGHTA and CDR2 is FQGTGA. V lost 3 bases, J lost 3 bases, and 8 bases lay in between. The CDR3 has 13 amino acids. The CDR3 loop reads CASSFTKDTEAFF. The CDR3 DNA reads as TGTGCCAGCAGCTTTACGAAAGACACTGAAGCTTTCTTT.

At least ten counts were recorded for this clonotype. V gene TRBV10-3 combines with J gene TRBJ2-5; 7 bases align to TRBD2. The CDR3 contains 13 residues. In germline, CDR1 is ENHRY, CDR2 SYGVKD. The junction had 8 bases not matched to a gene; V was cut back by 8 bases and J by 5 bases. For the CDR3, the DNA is TGTGCCATCTCCCCGGGAGGTCCGGAGACCCAGTACTTC. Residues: CAISPGGPETQYF.

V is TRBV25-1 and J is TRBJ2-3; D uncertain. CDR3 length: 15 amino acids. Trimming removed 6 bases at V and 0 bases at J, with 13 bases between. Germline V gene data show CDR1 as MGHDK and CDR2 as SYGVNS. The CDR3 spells CASRLSGVSTDTQYF. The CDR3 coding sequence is TGTGCCAGCAGACTAAGTGGAGTTAGCACAGATACGCAGTATTTT.